This T cell receptor (beta chain) is drawn from a study of T cell repertoires in cytomegalovirus infection. CDR3 size: 12 residues. The germline V gene encodes CDR1 DFQATT and CDR2 SNEGSKA (reference sequence). TCRdb recomputed calls from the reads with MiXCR, one row per CDR3 protein. The sample carries approximately 500,000 distinct CDR3 sequences, roughly a third recorded once. On this clonotype: Its antigen is not known.

The receptor's source is a human donor in good health (CMV status not recorded). Some clones in this sample may be carry-over from other donors' samples. The source material was cultured PBMCs, sampled from culture after CMV antigen stimulation. The chain has TRBV20-1 and TRBJ1-2; 9 bases are shared with TRBD1. CDR3 protein: CKPQGQGNGYTF. For the CDR3, the DNA is TGCAAACCTCAGGGACAGGGTAATGGCTACACCTTC.